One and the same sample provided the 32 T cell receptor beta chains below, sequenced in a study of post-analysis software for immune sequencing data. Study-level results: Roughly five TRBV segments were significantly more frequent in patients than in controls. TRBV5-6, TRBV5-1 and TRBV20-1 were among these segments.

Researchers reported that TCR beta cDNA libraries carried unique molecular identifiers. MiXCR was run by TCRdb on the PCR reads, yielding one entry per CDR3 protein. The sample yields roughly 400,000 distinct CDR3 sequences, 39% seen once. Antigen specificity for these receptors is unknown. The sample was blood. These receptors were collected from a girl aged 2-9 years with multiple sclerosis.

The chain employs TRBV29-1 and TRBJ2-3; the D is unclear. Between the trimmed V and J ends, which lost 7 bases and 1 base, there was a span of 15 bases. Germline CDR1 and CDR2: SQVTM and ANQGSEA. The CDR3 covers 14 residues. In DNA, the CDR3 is TGCAGCGCTACGAGACTGGTCGGCACAGATACGCAGTATTTT. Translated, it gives CSATRLVGTDTQYF.

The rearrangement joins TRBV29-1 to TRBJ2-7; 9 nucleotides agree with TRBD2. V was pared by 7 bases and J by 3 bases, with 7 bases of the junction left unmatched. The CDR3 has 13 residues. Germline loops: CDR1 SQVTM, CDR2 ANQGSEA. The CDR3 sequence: CSASGGRCYEQYF. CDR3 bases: TGCAGCGCAAGCGGGGGGCGCTGCTACGAGCAGTACTTC.

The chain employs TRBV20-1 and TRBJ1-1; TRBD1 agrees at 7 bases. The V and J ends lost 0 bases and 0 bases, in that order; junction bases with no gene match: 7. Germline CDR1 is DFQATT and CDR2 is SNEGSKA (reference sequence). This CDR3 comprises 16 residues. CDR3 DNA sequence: TGCAGTGCTAGAGATTCTTCCGGGACAGTGAACACTGAAGCTTTCTTT. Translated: CSARDSSGTVNTEAFF.

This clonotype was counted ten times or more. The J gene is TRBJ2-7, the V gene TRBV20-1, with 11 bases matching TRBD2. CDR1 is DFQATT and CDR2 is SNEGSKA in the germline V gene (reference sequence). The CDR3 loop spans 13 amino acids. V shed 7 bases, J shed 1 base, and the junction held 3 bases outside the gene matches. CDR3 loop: CSVGTSGSYEQYF. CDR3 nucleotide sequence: TGCAGTGTCGGGACTAGCGGTTCCTACGAGCAGTACTTC.

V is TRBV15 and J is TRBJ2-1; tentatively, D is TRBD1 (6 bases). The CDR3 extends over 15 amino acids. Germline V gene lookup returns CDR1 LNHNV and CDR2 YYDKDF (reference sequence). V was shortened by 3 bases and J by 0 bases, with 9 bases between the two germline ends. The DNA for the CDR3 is TGTGCCACCAGCAGCGACAGGAGCTCCTACAATGAGCAGTTCTTC. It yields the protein CATSSDRSSYNEQFF.

The CDR3 DNA reads TGTGCCAGCAGCCAAGACCTTGTTACCACAGGGGTGGATGAGCAGTTCTTC. Translating gives CASSQDLVTTGVDEQFF. The chain combines TRBV3-1 with TRBJ2-1, with 7 positions matching TRBD1. V shed 0 bases, J shed 8 bases, and the junction held 13 bases outside the gene matches. There are 17 residues in the CDR3. Germline loops: CDR1 LGHDT, CDR2 YNNKEL (reference sequence).

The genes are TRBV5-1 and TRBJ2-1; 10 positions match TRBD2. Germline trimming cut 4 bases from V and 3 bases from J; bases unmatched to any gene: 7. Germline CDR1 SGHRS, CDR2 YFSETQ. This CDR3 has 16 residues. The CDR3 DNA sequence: TGCGCCAGCAGCGGACCTAGCGGGAGTATCTACAATGAGCAGTTCTTC. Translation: CASSGPSGSIYNEQFF.

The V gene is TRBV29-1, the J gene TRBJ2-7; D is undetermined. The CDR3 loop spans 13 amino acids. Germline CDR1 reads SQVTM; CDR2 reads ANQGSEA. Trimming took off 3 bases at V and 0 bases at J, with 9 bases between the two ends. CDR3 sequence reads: CSVESPSSYEQYF. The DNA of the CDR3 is TGCAGCGTTGAGAGTCCAAGCTCCTACGAGCAGTACTTC.

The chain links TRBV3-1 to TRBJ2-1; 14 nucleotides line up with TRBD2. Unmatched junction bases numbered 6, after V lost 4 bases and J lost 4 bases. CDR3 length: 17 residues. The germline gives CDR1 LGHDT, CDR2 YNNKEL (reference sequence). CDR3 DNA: TGTGCCAGCAGCCGACTAGCGGGAGGGAATATATACAATGAGCAGTTCTTC. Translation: CASSRLAGGNIYNEQFF.

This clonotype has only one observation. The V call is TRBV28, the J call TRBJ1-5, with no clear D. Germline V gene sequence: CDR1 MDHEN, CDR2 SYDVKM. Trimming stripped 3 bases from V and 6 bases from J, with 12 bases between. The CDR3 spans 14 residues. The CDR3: CASSFGRWTQPQHF. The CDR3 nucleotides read TGTGCCAGCAGTTTTGGCAGGTGGACTCAGCCCCAGCATTTT.

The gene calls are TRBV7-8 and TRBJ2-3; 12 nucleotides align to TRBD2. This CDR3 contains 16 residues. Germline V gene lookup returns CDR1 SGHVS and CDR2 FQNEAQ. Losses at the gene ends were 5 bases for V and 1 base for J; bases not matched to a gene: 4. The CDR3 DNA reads TGTGCCAGCAGCCAAGGACTAGCGGGACGCACAGATACGCAGTATTTT. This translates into CASSQGLAGRTDTQYF.

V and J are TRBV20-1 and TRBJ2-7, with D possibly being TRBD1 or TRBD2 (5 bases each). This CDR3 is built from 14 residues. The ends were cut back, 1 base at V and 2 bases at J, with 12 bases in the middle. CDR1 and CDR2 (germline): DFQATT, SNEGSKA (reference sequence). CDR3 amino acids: CSARARGPTYEQYF. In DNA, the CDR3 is TGCAGTGCTAGAGCTCGGGGCCCCACCTACGAGCAGTACTTC.

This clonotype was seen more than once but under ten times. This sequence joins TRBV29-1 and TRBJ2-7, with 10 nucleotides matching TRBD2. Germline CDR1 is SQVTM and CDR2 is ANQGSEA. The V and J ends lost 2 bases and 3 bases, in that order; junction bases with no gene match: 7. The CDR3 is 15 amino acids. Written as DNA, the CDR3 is TGCAGCGTTGAACTGAGCGGGAGGGCCCACTACGAGCAGTACTTC. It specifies CSVELSGRAHYEQYF.

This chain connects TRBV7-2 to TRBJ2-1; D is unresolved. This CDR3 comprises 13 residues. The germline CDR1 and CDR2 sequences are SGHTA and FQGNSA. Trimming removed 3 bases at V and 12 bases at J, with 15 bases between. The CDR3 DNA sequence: TGTGCCAGCAGCTTCTACGTCGGACGTGGGCAGTTCTTC. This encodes CASSFYVGRGQFF.

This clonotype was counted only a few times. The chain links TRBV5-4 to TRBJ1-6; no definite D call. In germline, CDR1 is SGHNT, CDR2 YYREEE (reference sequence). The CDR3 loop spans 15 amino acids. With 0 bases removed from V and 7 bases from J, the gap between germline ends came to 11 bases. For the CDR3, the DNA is TGTGCCAGCAGCTTGGAGGGCATACGAAATTCACCCCTCCACTTT. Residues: CASSLEGIRNSPLHF. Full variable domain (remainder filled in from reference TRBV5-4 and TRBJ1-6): ETGVTQSPTHLIKTRGQQVTLRCSSQSGHNTVSWYQQALGQGPQFIFQYYREEENGRGNFPPRFSGLQFPNYSSELNVNALELDDSALYLCASSLEGIRNSPLHFGNGTRLTVT.

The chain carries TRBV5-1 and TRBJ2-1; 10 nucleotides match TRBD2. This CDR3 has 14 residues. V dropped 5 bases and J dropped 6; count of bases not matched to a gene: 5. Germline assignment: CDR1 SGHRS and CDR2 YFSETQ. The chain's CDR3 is CASRVSGGRNEQFF. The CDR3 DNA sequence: TGCGCCAGCAGGGTTAGCGGGGGGCGCAATGAGCAGTTCTTC. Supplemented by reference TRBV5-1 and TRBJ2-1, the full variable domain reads KAGVTQTPRYLIKTRGQQVTLSCSPISGHRSVSWYQQTPGQGLQFLFEYFSETQRNKGNFPGRFSGRQFSNSRSEMNVSTLELGDSALYLCASRVSGGRNEQFFGPGTRLTVL.

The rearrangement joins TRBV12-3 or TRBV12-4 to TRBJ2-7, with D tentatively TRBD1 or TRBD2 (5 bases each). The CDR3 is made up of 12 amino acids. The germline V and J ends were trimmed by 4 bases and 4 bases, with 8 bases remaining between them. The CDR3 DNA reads TGTGCCAGCAGTTGGGACCATTACGAGCAGTACTTC. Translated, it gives CASSWDHYEQYF.

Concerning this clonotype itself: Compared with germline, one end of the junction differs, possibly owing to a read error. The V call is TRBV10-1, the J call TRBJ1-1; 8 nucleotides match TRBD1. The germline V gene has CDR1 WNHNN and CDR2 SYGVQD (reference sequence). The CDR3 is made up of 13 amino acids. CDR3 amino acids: CATRTGLNTGAFF. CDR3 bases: TGCGCCACTAGGACAGGGCTGAACACTGGAGCTTTCTTT.

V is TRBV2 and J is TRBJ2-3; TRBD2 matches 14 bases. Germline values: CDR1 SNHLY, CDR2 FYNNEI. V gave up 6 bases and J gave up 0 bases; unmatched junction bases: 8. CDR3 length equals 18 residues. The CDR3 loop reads CASRPGLAGGSSTDTQYF. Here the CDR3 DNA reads TGTGCCAGCAGGCCTGGACTAGCGGGAGGTTCTAGCACAGATACGCAGTATTTT.

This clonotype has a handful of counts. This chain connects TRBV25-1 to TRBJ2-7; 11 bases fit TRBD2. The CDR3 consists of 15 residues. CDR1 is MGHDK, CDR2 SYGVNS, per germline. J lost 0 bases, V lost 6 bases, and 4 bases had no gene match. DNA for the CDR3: TGTGCCAGCAGACCCACTAGCGGGAGCTCCTACGAGCAGTACTTC. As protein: CASRPTSGSSYEQYF.

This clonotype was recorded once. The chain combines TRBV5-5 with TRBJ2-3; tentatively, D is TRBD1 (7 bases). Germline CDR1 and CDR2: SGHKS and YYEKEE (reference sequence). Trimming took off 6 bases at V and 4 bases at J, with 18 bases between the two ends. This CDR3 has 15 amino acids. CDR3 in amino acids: CASIPQGGDADTQYF. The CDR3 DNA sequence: TGTGCCAGCATACCGCAGGGGGGAGATGCAGATACGCAGTATTTT.

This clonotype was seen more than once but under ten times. The CDR3: CSVENRLGSETQYF. CDR3 DNA: TGCAGCGTTGAAAACCGGCTGGGTTCAGAGACCCAGTACTTC. This chain links TRBV29-1 with TRBJ2-5; D is undetermined. Germline CDR1 reads SQVTM; CDR2 reads ANQGSEA. The CDR3 runs to 14 residues. Trimming removed 2 bases from V and 4 bases from J, with 14 bases in between. Based on the CDR3 plus reference TRBV29-1 and TRBJ2-5, the full variable domain is SAVISQKPSRDICQRGTSLTIQCQVDSQVTMMFWYRQQPGQSLTLIATANQGSEATYESGFVIDKFPISRPNLTFSTLTVSNMSPEDSSIYLCSVENRLGSETQYFGPGTRLLVL.

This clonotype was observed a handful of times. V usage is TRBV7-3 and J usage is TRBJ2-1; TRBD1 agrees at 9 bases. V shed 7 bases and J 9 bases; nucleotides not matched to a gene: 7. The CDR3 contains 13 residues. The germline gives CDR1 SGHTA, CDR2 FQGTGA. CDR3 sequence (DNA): TGTGCCAGCAAATTACAGGGGGCGACTGAGCAGTTCTTC. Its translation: CASKLQGATEQFF.

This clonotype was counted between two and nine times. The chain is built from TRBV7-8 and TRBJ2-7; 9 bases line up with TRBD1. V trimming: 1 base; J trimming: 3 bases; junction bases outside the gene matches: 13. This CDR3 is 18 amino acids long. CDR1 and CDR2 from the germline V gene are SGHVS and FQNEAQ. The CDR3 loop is CASSLDFLPGQGGYEQYF. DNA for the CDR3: TGTGCCAGCAGCTTAGATTTCCTGCCGGGACAGGGAGGCTACGAGCAGTACTTC.

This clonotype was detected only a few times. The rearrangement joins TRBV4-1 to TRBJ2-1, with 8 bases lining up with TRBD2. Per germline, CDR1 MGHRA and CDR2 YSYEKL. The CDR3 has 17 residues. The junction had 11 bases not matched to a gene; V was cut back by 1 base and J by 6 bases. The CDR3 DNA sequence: TGCGCCAGCAGCCAAGTCCCTTCGCGGGGGGCCGCCAATGAGCAGTTCTTC. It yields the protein CASSQVPSRGAANEQFF.

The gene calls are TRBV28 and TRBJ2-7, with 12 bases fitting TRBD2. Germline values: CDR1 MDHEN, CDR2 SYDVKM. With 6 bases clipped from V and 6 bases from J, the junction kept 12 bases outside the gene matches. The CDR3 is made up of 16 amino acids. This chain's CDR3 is CASSQPLLAGGPEQYF. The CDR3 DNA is TGTGCCAGCAGCCAACCCCTACTAGCGGGAGGCCCCGAGCAGTACTTC.

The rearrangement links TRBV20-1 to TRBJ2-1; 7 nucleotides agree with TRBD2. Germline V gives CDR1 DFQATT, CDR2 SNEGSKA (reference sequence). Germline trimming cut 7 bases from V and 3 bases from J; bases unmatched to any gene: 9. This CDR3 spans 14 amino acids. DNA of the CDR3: TGCAGTGTCGAGCAGGCTAGCGGCTACAATGAGCAGTTCTTC. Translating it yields CSVEQASGYNEQFF.

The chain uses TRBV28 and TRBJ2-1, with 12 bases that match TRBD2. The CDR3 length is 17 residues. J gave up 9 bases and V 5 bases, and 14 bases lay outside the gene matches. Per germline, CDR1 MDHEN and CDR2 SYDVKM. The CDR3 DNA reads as TGTGCCAGCAGTCTCCGGGACGAAGGACTAGCGGGGTTTGAGCAGTTCTTC. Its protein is CASSLRDEGLAGFEQFF.

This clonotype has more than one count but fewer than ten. The CDR3 protein is CASSADRGRTDTQYF. DNA of the CDR3: TGTGCCAGCAGTGCCGACAGGGGGCGCACAGATACGCAGTATTTT. This chain joins TRBV12-3 or TRBV12-4 and TRBJ2-3, with 10 bases fitting TRBD1. V lost 5 bases, J lost 1 base, and 3 bases stayed unmatched. The length of the CDR3 is 15 residues.

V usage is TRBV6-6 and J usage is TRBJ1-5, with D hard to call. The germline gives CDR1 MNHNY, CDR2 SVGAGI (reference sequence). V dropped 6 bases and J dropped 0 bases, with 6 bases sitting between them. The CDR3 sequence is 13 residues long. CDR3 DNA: TGTGCCAGCAGCTGGAATAGCAATCAGCCCCAGCATTTT. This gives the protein CASSWNSNQPQHF.

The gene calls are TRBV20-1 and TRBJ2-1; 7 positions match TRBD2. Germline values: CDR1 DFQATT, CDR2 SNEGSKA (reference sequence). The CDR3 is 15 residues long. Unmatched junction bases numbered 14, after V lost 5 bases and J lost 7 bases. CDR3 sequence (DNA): TGCAGTGCTCCCCGGGGAGGGAAGGAGGGGAATGAGCAGTTCTTC. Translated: CSAPRGGKEGNEQFF.

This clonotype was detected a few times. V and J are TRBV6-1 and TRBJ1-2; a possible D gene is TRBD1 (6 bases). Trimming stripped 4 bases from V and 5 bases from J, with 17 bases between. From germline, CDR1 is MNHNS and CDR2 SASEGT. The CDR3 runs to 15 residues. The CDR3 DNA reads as TGTGCCAGCAGTGGTTCCGGGGGCGGTGGGTATGGCTACACCTTC. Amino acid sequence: CASSGSGGGGYGYTF.